One sample yielded the 17 T cell receptor beta chains listed below, sequenced in a study of CD8+CD57+ T cells in acquired aplastic anemia. It was patients with CD8+CD57+ cell expansion by flow cytometry who were chosen for sequencing. Researchers used genomic DNA as the template to profile TCR beta VDJ and CDR3. TCRdb re-derived calls from the reads in MiXCR, one entry per CDR3 protein. The table lists 200,000 or so distinct CDR3 sequences, about 60% of them singletons, with about three fifths in the top ten. Sequencing was done on a sample of sorted CD4+, CD8+, or CD8+CD57+ T cells (not recorded which) from PBMCs. The receptors originated from a human donor with aplastic anemia.

In its sample, this clonotype was seen many times. CDR3 in DNA: TGTGCCAGCGCCCCCTCCGAGAACACCGGGGAGCTGTTTTTT. Its protein product is CASAPSENTGELFF. The chain links TRBV5-4 to TRBJ2-2; D not certain. This CDR3 spans 14 amino acids. Germline V gene data show CDR1 as SGHNT and CDR2 as YYREEE (reference sequence). With 7 bases removed from V and 1 base from J, the gap between germline ends came to 11 bases.

The chain uses TRBV7-9 and TRBJ1-2, with D hard to call. The ends were cut back, 5 bases at V and 3 bases at J, with 7 bases in the middle. Germline loops: CDR1 SEHNR, CDR2 FQNEAQ (reference sequence). This CDR3 has 12 residues. CDR3 region: CASSGDYYGYTF. CDR3 DNA sequence: TGTGCCAGCAGCGGAGACTACTATGGCTACACCTTC. Based on the CDR3 plus reference TRBV7-9 and TRBJ1-2, the full variable domain is DTGVSQNPRHKITKRGQNVTFRCDPISEHNRLYWYRQTLGQGPEFLTYFQNEAQLEKSRLLSDRFSAERPKGSFSTLEIQRTEQGDSAMYLCASSGDYYGYTFGSGTRLTVV.

The chain carries TRBV20-1 and TRBJ1-5, with D perhaps matching TRBD1 (5 bases). Germline V gene sequence: CDR1 DFQATT, CDR2 SNEGSKA (reference sequence). Trimming pared 3 bases from V and 5 bases from J, leaving 20 bases between. The length of the CDR3 is 16 residues. This CDR3 reads CSARGFAGGIDQPQHF. Here the CDR3 DNA reads TGCAGTGCTAGGGGCTTCGCGGGGGGGATAGATCAGCCCCAGCATTTT.

This chain uses TRBV10-1 with TRBJ1-2; D call uncertain. V lost 6 bases and J lost 0, with 20 bases in between. The CDR3 consists of 17 residues. In germline, CDR1 is WNHNN, CDR2 SYGVQD (reference sequence). CDR3 DNA sequence: TGCGCCAGCAGAGTGGCTATATTCTTATGTGCTAACTATGGCTACACCTTC. Translating gives CASRVAIFLCANYGYTF.

The rearrangement joins TRBV10-1 to TRBJ1-1, with TRBD1 matching over 7 bases. Germline loops: CDR1 WNHNN, CDR2 SYGVQD (reference sequence). This CDR3 spans 14 amino acids. V shed 2 bases, J shed 4 bases, and the junction held 4 bases outside the gene matches. The CDR3 spells CASSEDRDSTEAFF. CDR3 sequence (DNA): TGCGCCAGCAGTGAGGACAGGGATAGCACTGAAGCTTTCTTT.

The rearrangement joins TRBV7-9 to TRBJ2-7, with TRBD1 as a possible D gene (6 bases). The CDR3 contains 15 residues. Trimming removed 6 bases from V and 0 bases from J, with 15 bases in between. From germline, CDR1 is SEHNR and CDR2 FQNEAQ (reference sequence). The CDR3 protein is CASSVRDTVSYEQYF. As DNA, the CDR3 is TGTGCCAGCAGTGTCCGGGACACCGTCTCCTACGAGCAGTACTTC.

As concerns this clonotype: A much larger clone lies a single base off, so this may be a read error. The conserved phenylalanine or tryptophan normally closing the CDR3 is absent here, so this likely arose from a read error. The rearrangement links TRBV15 to TRBJ1-1; TRBD1 matches at 12 bases. This CDR3 is built from 19 residues. The J segment lost 0 bases and the V segment lost 2 bases, leaving 10 bases of the junction unmatched. CDR1 LNHNV and CDR2 YYDKDF come from the germline V gene (reference sequence). CDR3 sequence (DNA): TGTGCCACCAGCAGACCATTTCCGGGACAGGGGGCCATGAACACTGAAGCTTTCCTT. This gives the protein CATSRPFPGQGAMNTEAFL.

This sequence joins TRBV29-1 and TRBJ2-5; the D gene is possibly TRBD2 (6 bases). The length of the CDR3 is 13 residues. Trimming removed 7 bases at V and 5 bases at J, with 17 bases between. Germline V gives CDR1 SQVTM, CDR2 ANQGSEA. CDR3 in amino acids: CSAEGRGRETQYF. CDR3 in DNA: TGCAGCGCTGAGGGTCGGGGGAGGGAGACCCAGTACTTC.

In its sample, this clonotype was seen a few times. The J gene is TRBJ2-3, the V gene TRBV27, with TRBD2 matching 9 bases. Looked up from germline, CDR1 is MNHEY and CDR2 is SMNVEV (reference sequence). This CDR3 comprises 16 residues. The V gene end was trimmed by 6 bases and the J gene end by 4 bases; junction bases not matched to a gene: 11. The CDR3 nucleotides read TGTGCCAGCAGCCGGGCGGGAGGGGAATTGCCAGATACGCAGTATTTT. Protein sequence: CASSRAGGELPDTQYF.

The V gene is TRBV10-3, the J gene TRBJ2-3; D possibly corresponds to TRBD1 (6 bases). There are 14 residues in the CDR3. V was pared by 2 bases and J by 0 bases, with 6 bases between. CDR1 ENHRY and CDR2 SYGVKD come from the germline V gene. This CDR3 reads CAISETGSTDTQYF. The CDR3 DNA is TGTGCCATCAGTGAGACAGGGAGCACAGATACGCAGTATTTT.

The CDR3: CSVEDPRGLPTNYGYTF. The CDR3 region has the DNA TGCAGCGTTGAAGACCCCCGAGGTCTGCCGACTAACTATGGCTACACCTTC. The chain combines TRBV29-1 with TRBJ1-2, with D unclear. Germline assignment: CDR1 SQVTM and CDR2 ANQGSEA. The CDR3 length is 17 residues. The V gene lost 0 bases and the J gene lost 0 bases, with 17 bases spanning the gap.

The V and J genes are TRBV2 and TRBJ2-2; 14 bases are a match to TRBD2. The CDR3 has 15 residues. The germline V gene encodes CDR1 SNHLY and CDR2 FYNNEI. With 8 bases clipped from V and 8 bases from J, the junction kept 7 bases outside the gene matches. The CDR3 reads CASSGLAGGGGELFF. The CDR3 DNA sequence: TGTGCCAGCTCCGGACTAGCGGGGGGAGGAGGGGAGCTGTTTTTT.

This chain links TRBV10-3 with TRBJ1-5; D possibly corresponds to TRBD1 (5 bases). The V end lost 2 bases, the J end lost 4 bases, and 9 bases lay between the germline ends. The CDR3 sequence is 14 residues long. Germline V gene data show CDR1 as ENHRY and CDR2 as SYGVKD. The CDR3 DNA reads as TGTGCCATCAGTGAGGGACAAGGTAATCAGCCCCAGCATTTT. Encoded protein: CAISEGQGNQPQHF.

The chain uses TRBV15 and TRBJ2-1; tentatively, D is TRBD2 (7 bases). CDR3 length equals 15 residues. The V and J ends lost 3 bases and 3 bases respectively, with 12 bases between them. The germline gives CDR1 LNHNV, CDR2 YYDKDF (reference sequence). CDR3: CATSSLGGDYNEQFF. The CDR3 DNA sequence: TGTGCCACCAGCAGCTTAGGGGGGGACTACAATGAGCAGTTCTTC.

The V and J genes are TRBV9 and TRBJ2-7, with 8 bases identical to TRBD2. J was trimmed by 5 bases and V by 0 bases; bases with no gene match: 4. CDR3 length: 14 amino acids. Germline lookup yields CDR1 SGDLS and CDR2 YYNGEE. The CDR3 coding sequence is TGTGCCAGCAGCGTAGCGGGGGGGCTCAACGAGCAGTACTTC. Translation: CASSVAGGLNEQYF.

J is TRBJ2-5 and V is TRBV7-2; possible D gene TRBD1, 6 bases. V dropped 3 bases and J dropped 4 bases, with 9 bases sitting between them. Looked up from germline, CDR1 is SGHTA and CDR2 is FQGNSA. CDR3 length: 13 residues. The CDR3: CASSFRGAETQYF. CDR3 coding DNA: TGTGCCAGCAGCTTCAGGGGAGCAGAGACCCAGTACTTC. Using reference TRBV7-2 and TRBJ2-5 for the parts outside the CDR3, the full variable domain is GAGVSQSPSNKVTEKGKDVELRCDPISGHTALYWYRQSLGQGLEFLIYFQGNSAPDKSGLPSDRFSAERTGGSVSTLTIQRTQQEDSAVYLCASSFRGAETQYFGPGTRLLVL.

This rearrangement joins TRBV20-1 to TRBJ2-2; D ambiguous. This CDR3 comprises 14 residues. V was pared by 6 bases and J by 0 bases, with 11 bases between. Germline-derived CDR1 and CDR2 are DFQATT and SNEGSKA (reference sequence). The CDR3 DNA reads TGCAGTGCCATTGACACATCGAACACCGGGGAGCTGTTTTTT. The encoded protein is CSAIDTSNTGELFF.